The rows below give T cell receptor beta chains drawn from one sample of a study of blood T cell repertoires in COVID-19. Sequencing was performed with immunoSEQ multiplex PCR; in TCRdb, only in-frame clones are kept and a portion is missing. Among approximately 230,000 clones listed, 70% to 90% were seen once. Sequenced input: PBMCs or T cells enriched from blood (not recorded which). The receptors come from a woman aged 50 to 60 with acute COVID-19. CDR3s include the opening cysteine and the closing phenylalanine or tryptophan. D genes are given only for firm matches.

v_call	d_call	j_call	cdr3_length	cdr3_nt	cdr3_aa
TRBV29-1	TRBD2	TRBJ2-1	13	TGCAGCGTTGTGACTAGCGGATACAATGAGCAGTTCTTC	CSVVTSGYNEQFF
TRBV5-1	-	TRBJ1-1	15	TGCGCCAGCAGCTTGGTGGCCACCCCGAACACTGAAGCTTTCTTT	CASSLVATPNTEAFF
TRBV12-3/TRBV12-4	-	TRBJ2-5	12	TGTGCCAGCAGTTTCGCGTGGAGGACCCAGTACTTC	CASSFAWRTQYF
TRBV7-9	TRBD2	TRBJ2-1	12	TGTGCCAGCGGTTCGGGAGGCGATGAGCAGTTCTTC	CASGSGGDEQFF
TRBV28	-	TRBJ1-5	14	TGTGCCAGCAGTTTGCGAAGCCGTAGTCAGCCCCAGCATTTT	CASSLRSRSQPQHF
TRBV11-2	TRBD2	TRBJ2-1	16	TGTGCCAGCAGCTTAGTGGCGGGGGGCCCCTACAATGAGCAGTTCTTC	CASSLVAGGPYNEQFF
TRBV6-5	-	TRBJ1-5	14	TGTGCCAGCAGTTACGCACAGGGCAATCAGCCCCAGCATTTT	CASSYAQGNQPQHF
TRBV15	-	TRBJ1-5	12	TGTGCCACCAGCAGTCCAAATCAGCCCCAGCATTTT	CATSSPNQPQHF
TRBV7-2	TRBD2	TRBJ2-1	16	TGTGCCAGCAGCTTAACCGGGACTAGCCCCGTCAATGAGCAGTTCTTC	CASSLTGTSPVNEQFF
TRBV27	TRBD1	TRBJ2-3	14	TGTGCCAGCACCCTGACAGGGAAGTCAGATACGCAGTATTTT	CASTLTGKSDTQYF
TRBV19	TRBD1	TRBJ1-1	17	TGTGCCAGCCGGGTCGGGGGGACAGGAAGGTGGGGCACTGAAGCTTTCTTT	CASRVGGTGRWGTEAFF
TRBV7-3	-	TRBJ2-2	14	TGTGCCAGCAGCCCTGGACCGGGAACCGGGGAGCTGTTTTTT	CASSPGPGTGELFF
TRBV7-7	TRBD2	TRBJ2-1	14	TGTGCCAGCAGCTTAGTACTAGCGGGAGGGGAGCAGTTCTTC	CASSLVLAGGEQFF
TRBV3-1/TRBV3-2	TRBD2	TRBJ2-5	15	TGTGCCAGCAGCCTCCGAGGACTAGCGGATGGGACCCAGTACTTC	CASSLRGLADGTQYF
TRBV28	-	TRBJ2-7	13	TGTGCCAGCAGTTTTCGAGGTCCCCACGAGCAGTACTTC	CASSFRGPHEQYF
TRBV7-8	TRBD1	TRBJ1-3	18	TGTGCCAGCAGCTCCGGGACAGGGGTCCAGAGCTCTGGAAACACCATATATTTT	CASSSGTGVQSSGNTIYF
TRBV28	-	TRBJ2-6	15	TGTGCCAACAGTTCCGCAGGGGCCGGGGCCAACGTCCTGACTTTC	CANSSAGAGANVLTF
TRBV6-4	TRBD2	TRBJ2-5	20	TGTGCCAGCAGTGACTCGATTAGGTTCAGAGTCGGAGCGGGAGTCGAGACCCAGTACTTC	CASSDSIRFRVGAGVETQYF